Below are 26 T cell receptor beta chains sequenced from a single sample in a study of blood T cell repertoires in COVID-19. Clones were read by immunoSEQ multiplex PCR, and TCRdb kept only the in-frame ones, dropping some. Here the sample spans some 100,000 clones, about 91% being singletons. Sequenced input: peripheral blood. The receptors here all came from an older woman with acute or convalescent COVID-19.

V gene TRBV7-9 combines with J gene TRBJ1-2; TRBD1 agrees at 7 bases. CDR3 length: 14 residues. The ends lost 1 base at V and 3 bases at J; junction bases unmatched: 2. The germline V gene has CDR1 SEHNR and CDR2 FQNEAQ (reference sequence). This CDR3 is CASSLDRGDYGYTF. The CDR3 DNA is TGTGCCAGCAGCTTAGACAGGGGCGACTATGGCTACACCTTC.

This clone was observed a single time. The gene calls are TRBV5-1 and TRBJ2-7; 8 bases are a match to TRBD2. The J segment lost 2 bases and the V segment lost 2 bases, leaving 18 bases of the junction unmatched. The CDR3 extends over 19 amino acids. CDR1 is SGHRS and CDR2 is YFSETQ in the germline V gene. The CDR3 protein is CASSFGGGGHPALTYEQYF. As DNA, the CDR3 is TGCGCCAGCAGCTTCGGGGGGGGCGGACACCCGGCCCTCACCTACGAGCAGTACTTC.

The chain uses TRBV18 and TRBJ1-2; TRBD1 is a possible D gene (6 bases). The germline V and J ends were trimmed by 6 bases and 4 bases, with 18 bases remaining between them. The germline V gene encodes CDR1 KGHSH and CDR2 LQKENI. The CDR3 sequence is 15 residues long. CDR3 sequence (DNA): TGTGCCAGCTCCCAAAGCCAGGGGAAGGGCTATGGCTACACCTTC. It is translated as CASSQSQGKGYGYTF.

The CDR3 nucleotides read TGTGCCAGCACCCGCAGCAGCGGGAGCTACGAGCAGTACTTC. Protein: CASTRSSGSYEQYF. The V call is TRBV7-8, the J call TRBJ2-7; 8 bases align to TRBD2. The CDR3 consists of 14 residues. The V gene's germline CDR1 is SGHVS and CDR2 FQNEAQ. J was trimmed by 3 bases and V by 7 bases; bases with no gene match: 8.

This clone was recorded only once. The chain carries TRBV3-1 (or the pseudogene TRBV3-2) and TRBJ1-6; possible D gene TRBD1, 6 bases. The V and J ends lost 2 bases and 7 bases respectively, with 12 bases between them. Germline V gene lookup returns CDR1 LGHDT and CDR2 YNNKEL (reference sequence). CDR3 size: 15 residues. CDR3 in amino acids: CASSQSGANNSPLHF. The CDR3 bases are TGTGCCAGCAGCCAATCAGGGGCTAACAATTCACCCCTCCACTTT.

The chain is built from TRBV24-1 and TRBJ2-1, with D perhaps TRBD2 (5 bases). Germline V gene data show CDR1 as KGHDR and CDR2 as SFDVKD. The ends were cut back, 7 bases at V and 0 bases at J, with 15 bases in the middle. CDR3 length equals 16 residues. For the CDR3, the DNA is TGTGCCACCAGGGGGAGCGGACCGAGCTCCTACAATGAGCAGTTCTTC. Protein sequence: CATRGSGPSSYNEQFF.

The chain has TRBV9 and TRBJ2-1, with 13 bases lining up with TRBD2. Germline CDR1 reads SGDLS; CDR2 reads YYNGEE. J gave up 6 bases and V 4 bases, and 7 bases lay outside the gene matches. CDR3 size: 16 residues. The CDR3 loop is CASSPRLAGGPNEQFF. CDR3 in DNA: TGTGCCAGCAGCCCCAGACTAGCGGGAGGACCCAATGAGCAGTTCTTC.

The V call is TRBV5-4, the J call TRBJ1-4; 7 bases match TRBD1. The germline CDR1 and CDR2 sequences are SGHNT and YYREEE (reference sequence). Losses at the gene ends were 1 base for V and 7 bases for J; bases not matched to a gene: 4. The CDR3 is made up of 14 amino acids. The CDR3 DNA is TGTGCCAGCAGCTTGCGACAGGGTAGTGAAAAACTGTTTTTT. Translating it yields CASSLRQGSEKLFF.

Only a few counts were recorded for this clone. The gene calls are TRBV20-1 and TRBJ1-2; D unclear. With 0 bases removed from V and 12 bases from J, the gap between germline ends came to 11 bases. This CDR3 region has 11 residues. The germline gives CDR1 DFQATT, CDR2 SNEGSKA (reference sequence). The CDR3 region has the DNA TGCAGTGCTAGAGACTATCCGCTGGACACCTTC. Residues: CSARDYPLDTF.

This clone was picked up a small number of times. The gene calls are TRBV5-1 and TRBJ2-5; 7 positions match TRBD1. The V and J ends lost 4 bases and 1 base, in that order; junction bases with no gene match: 4. The germline gives CDR1 SGHRS, CDR2 YFSETQ. The CDR3 contains 14 residues. The CDR3 reads CASSTGQPQETQYF. The CDR3 DNA follows: TGCGCCAGCAGCACGGGACAGCCCCAAGAGACCCAGTACTTC.

The rearrangement uses TRBV9 and TRBJ1-2; D is possibly TRBD1 (6 bases). Trimming pared 0 bases from V and 3 bases from J, leaving 12 bases between. Germline lookup yields CDR1 SGDLS and CDR2 YYNGEE. CDR3 length: 15 amino acids. CDR3 loop: CASSVGVGGHYGYTF. The CDR3 DNA follows: TGTGCCAGCAGCGTAGGGGTAGGGGGACACTATGGCTACACCTTC.

This sequence joins TRBV11-2 and TRBJ1-1; D possibly corresponds to TRBD1 (6 bases). The V gene's germline CDR1 is SGHAT and CDR2 FQNNGV. V was shortened by 0 bases and J by 6 bases, with 14 bases between the two germline ends. This CDR3 has 15 amino acids. The CDR3 loop reads CASSLDPGTRAEAFF. CDR3 DNA sequence: TGTGCCAGCAGCTTAGACCCCGGGACAAGGGCTGAAGCTTTCTTT.

The sample holds a few counts of this clone. This chain joins TRBV10-1 and TRBJ2-3; 11 bases line up with TRBD2. This CDR3 is 16 amino acids long. CDR1 WNHNN and CDR2 SYGVQD come from the germline V gene (reference sequence). After removal of 1 base from V and 6 bases from J, the junction contained 6 bases not matched to a gene. The CDR3 DNA reads TGCGCCAGCAGTGAGTTCCTAGCGGGGGGTTTGGATACGCAGTATTTT. This codes for CASSEFLAGGLDTQYF.

V gene TRBV7-2 combines with J gene TRBJ1-2; TRBD1 might be the D (6 bases). CDR3 length: 16 residues. Trimming took off 2 bases at V and 4 bases at J, with 17 bases between the two ends. The germline V gene has CDR1 SGHTA and CDR2 FQGNSA. CDR3 protein: CASSLMVAGDSYGYTF. CDR3 nucleotides: TGTGCCAGCAGCTTAATGGTGGCAGGGGATAGCTATGGCTACACCTTC.

The chain carries TRBV3-1 (or the pseudogene TRBV3-2) and TRBJ2-4, with D unresolved. Trimming stripped 4 bases from V and 0 bases from J, with 22 bases between. The CDR3 contains 19 residues. The germline CDR1 and CDR2 sequences are LGHDT and YNNKEL (reference sequence). The CDR3 DNA is TGTGCCAGCAGCCCAACCCGAGCCCAGGAAGTGTTAGCCAAAAACATTCAGTACTTC. It specifies CASSPTRAQEVLAKNIQYF.

The V call is TRBV7-6, the J call TRBJ2-5; 14 bases are shared with TRBD2. This CDR3 has 17 amino acids. CDR1 and CDR2 (germline): SGHVS, FNYEAQ. Trimming took 1 base from V and 2 from J; bases not matched to a gene: 3. CDR3 in DNA: TGTGCCAGCAGCTTAGGGACTAGCGGGAGGATACAAGAGACCCAGTACTTC. It is translated as CASSLGTSGRIQETQYF.

The sample holds one count of this clone. The J gene is TRBJ2-1, the V gene TRBV9, with 9 bases that match TRBD2. Germline V gene sequence: CDR1 SGDLS, CDR2 YYNGEE. V gave up 1 base and J gave up 6 bases; unmatched junction bases: 8. This CDR3 is built from 16 residues. The CDR3 sequence: CASSVNPATSGNEQFF. The CDR3 DNA is TGTGCCAGCAGCGTAAATCCTGCGACTAGCGGCAATGAGCAGTTCTTC. The entire variable domain, with the rest obtained from reference TRBV9 and TRBJ2-1, is as follows: DSGVTQTPKHLITATGQRVTLRCSPRSGDLSVYWYQQSLDQGLQFLIQYYNGEERAKGNILERFSAQQFPDLHSELNLSSLELGDSALYFCASSVNPATSGNEQFFGPGTRLTVL.

The chain carries TRBV6-5 and TRBJ2-7, with 7 bases lining up with TRBD1. The junction had 9 bases not matched to a gene; V was cut back by 6 bases and J by 1 base. This CDR3 comprises 15 residues. Germline lookup yields CDR1 MNHEY and CDR2 SVGAGI. This CDR3 reads CASSPTGTASYEQYF. The CDR3 DNA is TGTGCCAGCAGCCCGACGGGGACAGCGTCCTACGAGCAGTACTTC.

This chain joins TRBV6-5 and TRBJ2-5, with 12 bases that match TRBD2. Germline V gene data show CDR1 as MNHEY and CDR2 as SVGAGI. The CDR3 contains 15 residues. With 5 bases clipped from V and 2 bases from J, the junction kept 3 bases outside the gene matches. CDR3 sequence reads: CASSLTSGRQETQYF. The CDR3 bases are TGTGCCAGCAGTCTCACTAGCGGGAGGCAAGAGACCCAGTACTTC.

This chain joins TRBV10-1 and TRBJ1-1, with D maybe TRBD1 (5 bases). V was clipped by 2 bases and J by 7 bases, with 11 bases between them. The CDR3 runs to 13 residues. The germline V gene encodes CDR1 WNHNN and CDR2 SYGVQD (reference sequence). The CDR3 bases are TGCGCCAGCAGTGAGGAACCAGGGTTTGAAGCTTTCTTT. Its translation is CASSEEPGFEAFF.

J is TRBJ2-7 and V is TRBV19, with D possibly matching TRBD2 (6 bases). Looked up from germline, CDR1 is LNHDA and CDR2 is SQIVND (reference sequence). Trimming took 4 bases from V and 3 from J, leaving 13 bases between them. The CDR3 loop spans 14 amino acids. The CDR3 DNA is TGTGCCAGTAGTACCCGGGGGACCTTCTACGAGCAGTACTTC. It encodes CASSTRGTFYEQYF.

This clone has a single count. The chain links TRBV7-2 to TRBJ1-4; D gene uncertain. V gave up 3 bases and J gave up 4 bases, with 9 bases separating them. The CDR3 is 14 residues long. Germline values: CDR1 SGHTA, CDR2 FQGNSA. The CDR3 here is CASSFGFDNEKLFF. In DNA, the CDR3 is TGTGCCAGCAGCTTCGGGTTCGATAATGAAAAACTGTTTTTT.

A few counts support this clone. The gene calls are TRBV6-2 or TRBV6-3 and TRBJ1-6; the match to TRBD1 covers 8 bases. CDR1 is MNHEY, CDR2 SVGEGT, per germline. The ends lost 5 bases at V and 4 bases at J; junction bases unmatched: 7. This CDR3 contains 16 residues. The CDR3 protein is CASSTHGTGYNSPLHF. The CDR3 region has the DNA TGTGCCAGCAGTACCCACGGGACAGGTTATAATTCACCCCTCCACTTT.

The gene calls are TRBV27 and TRBJ1-1, with TRBD1 identical over 7 bases. The CDR3 runs 13 residues. V lost 3 bases to trimming and J lost 7 bases; unmatched junction nucleotides: 5. Germline V gene sequence: CDR1 MNHEY, CDR2 SMNVEV (reference sequence). CDR3 protein: CASSFRGQVEAFF. The DNA for the CDR3 is TGTGCCAGCAGTTTCCGCGGACAGGTTGAAGCTTTCTTT.

There are many counts of this clone. The chain combines TRBV6-1 with TRBJ1-2; D not certain. Trimming cost V 2 bases and J 5 bases, with 18 bases left between them. CDR3 size: 16 residues. Germline V gene sequence: CDR1 MNHNS, CDR2 SASEGT. CDR3 DNA: TGTGCCAGCAGTGAACGGCCGGGGTCCGTCGTTTATGGCTACACCTTC. This gives the protein CASSERPGSVVYGYTF.

This clone was picked up a small number of times. J is TRBJ2-5 and V is TRBV5-1; 9 bases agree with TRBD1. The V gene's germline CDR1 is SGHRS and CDR2 YFSETQ. The V gene end was trimmed by 2 bases and the J gene end by 5 bases; junction bases not matched to a gene: 13. This CDR3 has 17 amino acids. CDR3 in amino acids: CASSLDQQGARGETQYF. CDR3 DNA: TGCGCCAGCAGCTTAGACCAACAGGGGGCGCGTGGGGAGACCCAGTACTTC.